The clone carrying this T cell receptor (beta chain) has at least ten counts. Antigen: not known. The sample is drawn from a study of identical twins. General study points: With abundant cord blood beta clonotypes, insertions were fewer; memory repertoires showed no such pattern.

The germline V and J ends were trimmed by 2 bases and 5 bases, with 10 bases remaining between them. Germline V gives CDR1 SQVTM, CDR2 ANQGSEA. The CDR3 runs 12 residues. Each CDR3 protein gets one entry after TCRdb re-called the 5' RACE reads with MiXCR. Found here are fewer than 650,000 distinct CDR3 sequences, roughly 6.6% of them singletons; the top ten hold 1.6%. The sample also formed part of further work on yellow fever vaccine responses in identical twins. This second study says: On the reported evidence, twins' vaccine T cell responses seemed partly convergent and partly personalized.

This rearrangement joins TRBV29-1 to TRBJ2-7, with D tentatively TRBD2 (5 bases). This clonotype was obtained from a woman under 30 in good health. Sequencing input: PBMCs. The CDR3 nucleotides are TGCAGCGTTGAAAGAACTAGTCACGAGCAGTACTTC. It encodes CSVERTSHEQYF.